Listed below are T cell receptor beta chains from one sample, sequenced in a study of cytomegalovirus exposure and HLA in healthy donors. Assay: immunoSEQ multiplex PCR; the TCRdb copy retains only in-frame clones and omits some. The sample includes around 140,000 clones, approximately 75% of them seen just once. The sequenced material came from PBMCs. Receptors originate from a man aged 50 to 59 in good health and CMV-seropositive. The CDR3 runs from the conserved cysteine through the conserved F or W. A D gene is named only where the DNA matches it firmly. A clone size is listed for some rows: how often the clone was seen (once, few, many), or a class if it is expanded.

v_call: TRBV6-5; clone_size: NA; j_call: TRBJ2-1; d_call: TRBD1; cdr3_nt: TGTGCCAGCAGTTCTTCCGGGACAGGGAGGAATGAGCAGTTCTTC; cdr3_aa: CASSSSGTGRNEQFF
v_call: TRBV7-9; clone_size: once; j_call: TRBJ1-1; d_call: NA; cdr3_nt: TGTGCCAGCAGCTTAAGGCAAAGGGAGCGCTCTGAAGCTTTCTTT; cdr3_aa: CASSLRQRERSEAFF
v_call: TRBV7-8; clone_size: NA; j_call: TRBJ1-5; d_call: NA; cdr3_nt: TGTGCCAGCAGCTTACGAGATTTCAATCAGCCCCAGCATTTT; cdr3_aa: CASSLRDFNQPQHF
v_call: TRBV6-5; clone_size: few; j_call: TRBJ1-1; d_call: NA; cdr3_nt: TGTGCCAGCAGTTACGGACAGCTGAACACTGAAGCTTTCTTT; cdr3_aa: CASSYGQLNTEAFF
v_call: TRBV11-3; clone_size: once; j_call: TRBJ1-3; d_call: NA; cdr3_nt: TGTGCCAGCAGCACGCGACAGCCAACTGGAAACACCATATATTTT; cdr3_aa: CASSTRQPTGNTIYF
v_call: TRBV7-3; clone_size: NA; j_call: TRBJ2-3; d_call: NA; cdr3_nt: TGTGCCAGCAGCTTAAGGACTAGCACAGATACGCAGTATTTT; cdr3_aa: CASSLRTSTDTQYF
v_call: TRBV6-1; clone_size: few; j_call: TRBJ2-7; d_call: NA; cdr3_nt: TGTGCCAGCAGTGAAAGGTGGGGGCGCGACGAGCAGTACTTC; cdr3_aa: CASSERWGRDEQYF
v_call: TRBV18; clone_size: few; j_call: TRBJ1-3; d_call: TRBD1; cdr3_nt: TGTGCCAGCTCCCTGGGACAGGGAGGAAACACCATATATTTT; cdr3_aa: CASSLGQGGNTIYF
v_call: TRBV7-2; clone_size: NA; j_call: TRBJ1-2; d_call: NA; cdr3_nt: TGTGCCAGCAGCTTACCGGGGTATGGCTACACCTTC; cdr3_aa: CASSLPGYGYTF
v_call: TRBV7-9; clone_size: NA; j_call: TRBJ2-7; d_call: TRBD1; cdr3_nt: TGTGCCAGCAGCTTAGGTCCAGGGGGCAGCTACGAGCAGTACTTC; cdr3_aa: CASSLGPGGSYEQYF
v_call: TRBV10-2; clone_size: few; j_call: TRBJ2-3; d_call: NA; cdr3_nt: TGCGCCAGCAGCGACCCTGGGGGGGGCGCAGATACGCAGTATTTT; cdr3_aa: CASSDPGGGADTQYF
v_call: TRBV10-3; clone_size: few; j_call: TRBJ2-1; d_call: NA; cdr3_nt: TGTGCCATCAGTGAGCCAATACTAGTTGGTGAGCAGTTCTTC; cdr3_aa: CAISEPILVGEQFF
v_call: TRBV6-5; clone_size: once; j_call: TRBJ1-5; d_call: NA; cdr3_nt: TGTGCCAGCAGTTACGGACAGAGCAATCAGCCCCAGCATTTT; cdr3_aa: CASSYGQSNQPQHF
v_call: TRBV5-1; clone_size: once; j_call: TRBJ1-1; d_call: NA; cdr3_nt: TGCGCCAGCAGCCCCGACACCGTGGTGAACACTGAAGCTTTCTTT; cdr3_aa: CASSPDTVVNTEAFF
v_call: TRBV2; clone_size: NA; j_call: TRBJ2-1; d_call: TRBD2; cdr3_nt: TGTGCCAGCAGTGAAGCGCTCAGCGGGAGGGCCGCTGAGCAGTTCTTC; cdr3_aa: CASSEALSGRAAEQFF
v_call: TRBV4-1; clone_size: NA; j_call: TRBJ2-7; d_call: NA; cdr3_nt: TGCGCCAGCGGGAGCGCCTCCGTCGGGGGTGGCGAGCAGTACTTC; cdr3_aa: CASGSASVGGGEQYF
v_call: TRBV6-1; clone_size: NA; j_call: TRBJ2-2; d_call: NA; cdr3_nt: TGTGCCAGCAGTGAGGGGGGACTCAGAACCGGGGAGCTGTTTTTT; cdr3_aa: CASSEGGLRTGELFF
v_call: TRBV5-1; clone_size: NA; j_call: TRBJ2-2; d_call: TRBD2; cdr3_nt: TGCGCCAGCAGCCCGACTAGCGGGGGGTACACCGGGGAGCTGTTTTTT; cdr3_aa: CASSPTSGGYTGELFF
v_call: TRBV11-1; clone_size: NA; j_call: TRBJ2-1; d_call: TRBD1; cdr3_nt: TGTGCCAGCAGCTTAGCCGTGGCAGGGGGTTTCTCCTACAATGAGCAGTTCTTC; cdr3_aa: CASSLAVAGGFSYNEQFF
v_call: TRBV6-1; clone_size: few; j_call: TRBJ1-5; d_call: TRBD1; cdr3_nt: TGTGCCAGCAAACAGACAGGGCTCGATCAGCCCCAGCATTTT; cdr3_aa: CASKQTGLDQPQHF
v_call: TRBV6-5; clone_size: few; j_call: TRBJ2-7; d_call: TRBD1; cdr3_nt: TGTGCCAGCAGTTCCCCCGGGACAGGCGAGCAGTACTTC; cdr3_aa: CASSSPGTGEQYF
v_call: TRBV11-2; clone_size: NA; j_call: TRBJ2-1; d_call: TRBD2; cdr3_nt: TGTGCCAGCAGCGCCTCGGGACTAGCGTACAATGAGCAGTTCTTC; cdr3_aa: CASSASGLAYNEQFF
v_call: TRBV11-2; clone_size: NA; j_call: TRBJ1-1; d_call: TRBD1; cdr3_nt: TGTGCCAGCAGCTTATTTCGGGGCCCACAGGGGGCAGCTTTCTTT; cdr3_aa: CASSLFRGPQGAAFF
v_call: TRBV11-3; clone_size: NA; j_call: TRBJ2-2; d_call: NA; cdr3_nt: TGTGCCAGCAGCTCGAGCCCCGGAGGGACCACCACCGGGGAGCTGTTTTTT; cdr3_aa: CASSSSPGGTTTGELFF
v_call: TRBV6-4; clone_size: once; j_call: TRBJ2-7; d_call: NA; cdr3_nt: TGTGCCAGCATGAGACAAAAGTTGTACGAGCAGTACTTC; cdr3_aa: CASMRQKLYEQYF
v_call: TRBV7-2; clone_size: few; j_call: TRBJ2-2; d_call: TRBD1; cdr3_nt: TGTGCCAGCAGCTTACAGGACAGGGGCTTTAGGCGGGAGCTGTTTTTT; cdr3_aa: CASSLQDRGFRRELFF
v_call: TRBV7-9; clone_size: NA; j_call: TRBJ2-7; d_call: TRBD2; cdr3_nt: TGTTCCAGCAGCCACTCCCGAACTAGCGGGAGAAGTGAGCAGTACTTC; cdr3_aa: CSSSHSRTSGRSEQYF
v_call: TRBV5-6; clone_size: NA; j_call: TRBJ2-5; d_call: NA; cdr3_nt: TGTGCCAGCAGTATCCGCCCCCAACAGCCTCAAGAGACCCAGTACTTC; cdr3_aa: CASSIRPQQPQETQYF
v_call: TRBV14; clone_size: NA; j_call: TRBJ1-1; d_call: TRBD1; cdr3_nt: TGTGCCAGCAGCCAATTAGACAGGGGGAACACTGAAGCTTTCTTT; cdr3_aa: CASSQLDRGNTEAFF